The 27 T cell receptor beta chains below all came from one sample that was sequenced in a study of CD8+CD57+ T cells in acquired aplastic anemia. Genomic DNA, the template, was used for profiling of the TCR beta VDJ and CDR3. TCRdb reprocessed the reads with MiXCR, giving one entry per CDR3 protein. This table holds 180,000 or so distinct CDR3 sequences, under 50% found once. Previously, flow cytometry had revealed CD8+CD57+ cell expansion in the patients chosen for sequencing. Sequencing input: sorted CD4+, CD8+, or CD8+CD57+ T cells (not recorded which) from PBMCs. The receptor source for this set is a human donor with aplastic anemia.

The chain uses TRBV18 and TRBJ1-2; TRBD1 aligns across 9 bases. Germline lookup yields CDR1 KGHSH and CDR2 LQKENI. The CDR3 is 18 amino acids. V was clipped by 0 bases and J by 4 bases; unmatched bases: 12. This CDR3 reads CASSPPITGGPNTYGYTF. The DNA of the CDR3 is TGTGCCAGCTCACCACCGATTACAGGGGGCCCGAATACCTATGGCTACACCTTC. Full variable domain (outside the CDR3, taken from reference TRBV18 and TRBJ1-2): NAGVMQNPRHLVRRRGQEARLRCSPMKGHSHVYWYRQLPEEGLKFMVYLQKENIIDESGMPKERFSAEFPKEGPSILRIQQVVRGDSAAYFCASSPPITGGPNTYGYTFGSGTRLTVV.

The V and J genes are TRBV15 and TRBJ1-3; unclear D gene. Trimming shortened V by 4 bases and J by 2 bases, and 9 bases separated the two germline ends. The CDR3 is made up of 14 amino acids. Germline V gives CDR1 LNHNV, CDR2 YYDKDF (reference sequence). In DNA, the CDR3 is TGTGCCACCAGCATACGGGTTACTGGAAACACCATATATTTT. The encoded protein is CATSIRVTGNTIYF.

Ten or more counts support this clonotype. J is TRBJ1-1 and V is TRBV12-3 or TRBV12-4, with a tentative D call TRBD1 (5 bases). The V end lost 4 bases, the J end lost 1 base, and 7 bases lay between the germline ends. The CDR3 extends over 13 amino acids. The CDR3 DNA reads TGTGCCAGCAGTTGGGGCAGGAACACTGAAGCTTTCTTT. Translating gives CASSWGRNTEAFF.

The rearrangement uses TRBV6-5 and TRBJ1-3; TRBD1 might be the D (5 bases). CDR1 and CDR2 (germline): MNHEY, SVGAGI. Trimming stripped 0 bases from V and 0 bases from J, with 6 bases between. CDR3 size: 15 residues. CDR3 sequence: CASSYSGGSGNTIYF. In DNA, the CDR3 is TGTGCCAGCAGTTACTCGGGGGGCTCTGGAAACACCATATATTTT.

This clonotype was seen a single time. This sequence joins TRBV7-2 and TRBJ1-1; D possibly corresponds to TRBD1 (6 bases). This CDR3 comprises 13 residues. The V end was cut by 6 bases, the J end by 1 base, with 9 bases between. CDR1 is SGHTA, CDR2 FQGNSA, per germline. The CDR3 region has the DNA TGTGCCAGCAGTGGACAGAAGAACACTGAAGCTTTCTTT. Translating it yields CASSGQKNTEAFF.

The chain is built from TRBV2 and TRBJ2-2; 7 positions match TRBD1. J was trimmed by 4 bases and V by 7 bases; bases with no gene match: 6. The CDR3 consists of 14 residues. Germline loops: CDR1 SNHLY, CDR2 FYNNEI. In nucleotides, the CDR3 is TGTGCCAGCAATCTACAGGGGAGCACCGGGGAGCTGTTTTTT. Protein: CASNLQGSTGELFF.

The table lists this clonotype with many counts. The chain couples TRBV3-1 to TRBJ1-5; D gene uncertain. V was clipped by 1 base and J by 6 bases, with 7 bases between them. Germline V gene lookup returns CDR1 LGHDT and CDR2 YNNKEL (reference sequence). The CDR3 is 13 residues long. CDR3 residues: CASSQGSGQPQHF. DNA of the CDR3: TGTGCCAGCAGCCAAGGCTCGGGTCAGCCCCAGCATTTT.

The chain combines TRBV15 with TRBJ2-1; D gene unclear. The CDR3 loop spans 16 amino acids. Germline V CDR1 and CDR2: LNHNV, YYDKDF (reference sequence). V gave up 0 bases and J gave up 4 bases, with 13 bases separating them. CDR3 DNA: TGTGCCACCAGCAGAGATCCCGACAATTTTTACAATGAGCAGTTCTTC. This sequence encodes CATSRDPDNFYNEQFF. The whole variable domain, remainder taken from reference TRBV15 and TRBJ2-1, is DAMVIQNPRYQVTQFGKPVTLSCSQTLNHNVMYWYQQKSSQAPKLLFHYYDKDFNNEADTPDNFQSRRPNTSFCFLDIRSPGLGDTAMYLCATSRDPDNFYNEQFFGPGTRLTVL.

V is TRBV7-9 and J is TRBJ1-6, with no clear D. V was trimmed by 3 bases and J by 6 bases, leaving 12 bases between them. The germline V gene encodes CDR1 SEHNR and CDR2 FQNEAQ (reference sequence). The CDR3 has 15 amino acids. CDR3 bases: TGTGCCAGCAGCTTCTTGGGCTCGGGTAATTCACCCCTCCACTTT. Translation gives CASSFLGSGNSPLHF. Full variable domain (rest looked up from reference TRBV7-9 and TRBJ1-6): DTGVSQNPRHKITKRGQNVTFRCDPISEHNRLYWYRQTLGQGPEFLTYFQNEAQLEKSRLLSDRFSAERPKGSFSTLEIQRTEQGDSAMYLCASSFLGSGNSPLHFGNGTRLTVT.

V gene TRBV6-4 combines with J gene TRBJ2-3, with TRBD2 matching 13 bases. The germline V gene encodes CDR1 MRHNA and CDR2 SNTAGT. The V segment lost 4 bases and the J segment 6 bases; nucleotides outside the gene matches: 4. The CDR3 consists of 15 residues. CDR3 protein: CASSATSGGSDTQYF. CDR3 DNA: TGTGCCAGCAGTGCGACTAGCGGGGGGTCTGATACGCAGTATTTT.

This clonotype was seen a handful of times. The rearrangement links TRBV25-1 to TRBJ2-7; the D gene is possibly TRBD1 (5 bases). V lost 5 bases to trimming and J lost 4 bases, with 12 bases between them. Germline assignment: CDR1 MGHDK and CDR2 SYGVNS. The CDR3 is 13 amino acids. CDR3 DNA sequence: TGTGCCAGCAGTCACGAAGGGGTTTACGAGCAGTACTTC. Translation: CASSHEGVYEQYF.

This clonotype occurred a few times. With a much larger clone just one base away, this may be a read error. The J gene is TRBJ2-1, the V gene TRBV24-1; 10 nucleotides align to TRBD2. There are 16 residues in the CDR3. V shed 7 bases, J shed 3 bases, and the junction held 8 bases outside the gene matches. The germline gives CDR1 KGHDR, CDR2 SFDVKD. The CDR3 sequence is CATRGTSVEYYNEQFF. Here the CDR3 DNA reads TGTGCCACCAGGGGGACTAGCGTAGAATACTACAATGAGCAGTTCTTC.

This clonotype was seen many times. This rearrangement joins TRBV19 to TRBJ2-1, with D possibly TRBD2 on 5 matching bases. Trimming shortened V by 7 bases and J by 4 bases, and 14 bases separated the two germline ends. CDR3 size: 14 residues. Germline CDR1 reads LNHDA; CDR2 reads SQIVND (reference sequence). The CDR3 region has the DNA TGTGCCAGTAAAAGCGGAATGGGGTACAATGAGCAGTTCTTC. Protein product: CASKSGMGYNEQFF. Full variable domain (outside the CDR3, taken from reference TRBV19 and TRBJ2-1): DGGITQSPKYLFRKEGQNVTLSCEQNLNHDAMYWYRQDPGQGLRLIYYSQIVNDFQKGDIAEGYSVSREKKESFPLTVTSAQKNPTAFYLCASKSGMGYNEQFFGPGTRLTVL.

The rearrangement joins TRBV9 to TRBJ2-3; D ambiguous. The J call is in doubt because the DNA end fits TRBJ1-5 better. The CDR3 is 13 amino acids. The V gene's germline CDR1 is SGDLS and CDR2 YYNGEE. The CDR3: CASSVLLTDTQHF. The CDR3 coding sequence is TGTGCCAGCAGCGTACTGCTCACAGATACACAGCATTTT.

This clonotype was seen ten or more times. V usage is TRBV6-1 and J usage is TRBJ1-1; D gene uncertain. Germline CDR1 is MNHNS and CDR2 is SASEGT. V was clipped by 5 bases and J by 5 bases, with 6 bases between them. This CDR3 comprises 11 residues. DNA for the CDR3: TGTGCCAGCAGTCCGGTGACTGAAGCTTTCTTT. Its protein is CASSPVTEAFF.

This clonotype was recorded a few times. This could be a read error, since a much larger clone is one nucleotide away. The chain is built from TRBV20-1 and TRBJ2-2; D possibly matches TRBD1 or TRBD2 (6 bases each). Looked up from germline, CDR1 is DFQATT and CDR2 is SNEGSKA (reference sequence). This CDR3 contains 14 residues. In DNA form, the CDR3 reads TGCAGTGCTAGGGGGGCATTTAACACCGGGGGGCTGTTTTTT. It is translated as CSARGAFNTGGLFF.

This clonotype was picked up many times. This rearrangement joins TRBV29-1 to TRBJ1-1, with D possibly TRBD1 on 5 matching bases. Per germline, CDR1 SQVTM and CDR2 ANQGSEA. V gave up 4 bases and J gave up 1 base, with 10 bases separating them. The CDR3 runs 13 residues. The DNA of the CDR3 is TGCAGCGTTGGGGGGTACGGGAACACTGAAGCTTTCTTT. It encodes CSVGGYGNTEAFF.

This clonotype came up many times. The J gene is TRBJ2-3, the V gene TRBV5-1; D might be TRBD1 (5 bases). The CDR3 is 13 residues long. Trimming cost V 1 base and J 6 bases, with 9 bases left between them. The germline V gene has CDR1 SGHRS and CDR2 YFSETQ. The CDR3 nucleotides read TGCGCCAGCAGCTTGCCTGCAGGGGATACGCAGTATTTT. Translating it yields CASSLPAGDTQYF.

This clonotype was counted once. One junction end does not reproduce the germline sequence, and a read error may be involved. The chain links TRBV14 to TRBJ2-5, with TRBD2 identical over 7 bases. This CDR3 is 8 amino acids long. From germline, CDR1 is SGHDN and CDR2 FVKESK. The chain's CDR3 is CASTREDF. In DNA form, the CDR3 reads TGTGCCAGCACACGGGAGGACTTC.

As concerns this clonotype: An end of the junction does not agree with germline; a read error may underlie this. The chain combines TRBV9 with TRBJ2-4, with 7 bases that match TRBD1. Looked up from germline, CDR1 is SGDLS and CDR2 is YYNGEE. The CDR3 is 17 residues long. Here the CDR3 reads CASSAGTASLAKNIQYF. The CDR3 bases are TGTGCCAGCAGCGCCGGGACAGCTAGTCTAGCCAAGAACATTCAGTACTTC.

This clonotype was observed a single time. This chain uses TRBV24-1 with TRBJ2-2; D remains ambiguous. CDR1 is KGHDR and CDR2 is SFDVKD in the germline V gene. Trimming stripped 4 bases from V and 6 bases from J, with 11 bases between. The CDR3 is made up of 14 amino acids. The chain's CDR3 is CATSDASGAGELFF. CDR3 nucleotide sequence: TGTGCCACCAGTGACGCTTCAGGTGCCGGGGAGCTGTTTTTT.

The rearrangement links TRBV10-3 to TRBJ1-6; weak D call: TRBD1 (5 bases). V was shortened by 0 bases and J by 9 bases, with 12 bases between the two germline ends. The CDR3 loop spans 15 amino acids. Germline values: CDR1 ENHRY, CDR2 SYGVKD. Here the CDR3 reads CAISESTRGPSPLHF. The DNA for the CDR3 is TGTGCCATCAGTGAGTCGACTCGGGGACCTTCACCCCTCCACTTT.

This clonotype was picked up many times. The chain has TRBV19 and TRBJ1-2; tentatively, D is TRBD1 (5 bases). Germline CDR1 and CDR2: LNHDA and SQIVND (reference sequence). This CDR3 comprises 16 residues. V lost 2 bases, J lost 6 bases, and 19 bases lay in between. The CDR3 DNA follows: TGTGCCAGTAGTATAATGGTGGGACGGGGAACTAATGGCTACACCTTC. Its protein product is CASSIMVGRGTNGYTF.

This clonotype was counted many times. This chain's CDR3 is CASSRGQVRSVYGYTF. As DNA, the CDR3 is TGTGCCAGCAGCCGCGGACAGGTCCGGAGTGTCTATGGCTACACCTTC. The gene calls are TRBV12-3 or TRBV12-4 and TRBJ1-2; 7 bases map to TRBD1. Trimming cost V 6 bases and J 4 bases; bases outside gene matches: 14. The CDR3 totals 16 residues.

This clonotype appeared many times. A read error may be the cause here, since a much bigger clone is one base away. The chain joins TRBV29-1 to TRBJ1-2; D is unresolved. Trimming pared 3 bases from V and 3 bases from J, leaving 11 bases between. Germline lookup yields CDR1 SQVTM and CDR2 ANQGSEA. The CDR3 runs 13 residues. CDR3 sequence (DNA): TGCAGCGTTGATGATATGGCACACTATGGCTACACCTTC. It codes for CSVDDMAHYGYTF.

This clonotype has ten or more counts. The V gene is TRBV25-1, the J gene TRBJ2-5; the D is unclear. The V gene's germline CDR1 is MGHDK and CDR2 SYGVNS. There are 13 residues in the CDR3. V lost 5 bases and J lost 5, with 12 bases in between. The DNA for the CDR3 is TGTGCCAGCAGTTTGACTCCTCTGGAGACCCAGTACTTC. Amino acids: CASSLTPLETQYF.

Many counts were recorded for this clonotype. The chain is built from TRBV19 and TRBJ2-1, with TRBD1 as a possible D gene (6 bases). This CDR3 has 14 residues. Deletions cut 6 bases from V and 8 bases from J, with 17 bases between. Germline V lookup: CDR1 LNHDA, CDR2 SQIVND (reference sequence). As DNA, the CDR3 is TGTGCCAGTAGATCTGAGGGTAAGGGGGATGAGCAGTTCTTC. Its translation: CASRSEGKGDEQFF.